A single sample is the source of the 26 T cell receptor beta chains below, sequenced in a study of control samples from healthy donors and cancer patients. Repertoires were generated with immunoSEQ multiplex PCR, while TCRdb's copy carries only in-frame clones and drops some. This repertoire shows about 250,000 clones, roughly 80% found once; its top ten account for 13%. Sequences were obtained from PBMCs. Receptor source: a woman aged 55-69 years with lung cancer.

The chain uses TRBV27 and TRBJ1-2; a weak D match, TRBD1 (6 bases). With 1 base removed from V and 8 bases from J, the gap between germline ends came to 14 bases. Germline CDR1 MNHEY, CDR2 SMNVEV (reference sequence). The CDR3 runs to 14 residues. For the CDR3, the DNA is TGTGCCAGCAGTTTATTATCGGGGGCGCTGGGCTACACCTTC. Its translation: CASSLLSGALGYTF.

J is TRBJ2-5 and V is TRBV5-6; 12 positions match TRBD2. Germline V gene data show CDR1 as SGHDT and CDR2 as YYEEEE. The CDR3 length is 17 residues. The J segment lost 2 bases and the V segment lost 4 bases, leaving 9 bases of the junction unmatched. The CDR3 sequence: CASSLDFGLAGQETQYF. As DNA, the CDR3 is TGTGCCAGCAGCCTGGATTTCGGACTAGCGGGACAAGAGACCCAGTACTTC.

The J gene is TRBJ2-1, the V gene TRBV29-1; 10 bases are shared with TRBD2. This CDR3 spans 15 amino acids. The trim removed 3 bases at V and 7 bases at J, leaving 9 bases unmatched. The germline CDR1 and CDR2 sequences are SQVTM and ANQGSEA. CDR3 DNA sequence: TGCAGCGTTGACTCTAGCGGGAGCTCCATGAATGAGCAGTTCTTC. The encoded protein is CSVDSSGSSMNEQFF.

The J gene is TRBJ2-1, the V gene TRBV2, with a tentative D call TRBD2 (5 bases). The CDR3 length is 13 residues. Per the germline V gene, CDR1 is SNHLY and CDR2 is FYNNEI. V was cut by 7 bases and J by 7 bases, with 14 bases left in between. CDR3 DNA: TGTGCCAGCAACTTGACTACTTGGAATGAGCAGTTCTTC. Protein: CASNLTTWNEQFF.

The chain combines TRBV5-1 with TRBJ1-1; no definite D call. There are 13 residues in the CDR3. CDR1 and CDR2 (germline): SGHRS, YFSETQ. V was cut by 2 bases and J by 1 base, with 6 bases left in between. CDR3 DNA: TGCGCCAGCAGCTTTAACGGGAACACTGAAGCTTTCTTT. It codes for CASSFNGNTEAFF.

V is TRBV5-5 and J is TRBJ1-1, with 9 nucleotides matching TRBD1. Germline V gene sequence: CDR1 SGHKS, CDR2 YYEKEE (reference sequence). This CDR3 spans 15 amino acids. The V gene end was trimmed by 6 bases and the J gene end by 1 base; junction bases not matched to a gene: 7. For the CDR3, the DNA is TGTGCCAGCACCGGAGGGACAGGGACGAACACTGAAGCTTTCTTT. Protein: CASTGGTGTNTEAFF.

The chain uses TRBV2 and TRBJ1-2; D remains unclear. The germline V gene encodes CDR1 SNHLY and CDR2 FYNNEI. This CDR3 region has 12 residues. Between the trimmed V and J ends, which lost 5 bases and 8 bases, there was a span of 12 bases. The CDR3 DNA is TGTGCCAGCAGTTCCCCGGGAGGCGGCTACACCTTC. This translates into CASSSPGGGYTF.

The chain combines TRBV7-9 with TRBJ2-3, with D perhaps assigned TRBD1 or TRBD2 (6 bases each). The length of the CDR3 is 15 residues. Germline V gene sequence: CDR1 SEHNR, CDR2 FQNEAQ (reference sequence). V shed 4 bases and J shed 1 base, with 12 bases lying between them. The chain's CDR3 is CASSSQGGGTDTQYF. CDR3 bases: TGTGCCAGCAGCTCACAGGGCGGGGGCACAGATACGCAGTATTTT.

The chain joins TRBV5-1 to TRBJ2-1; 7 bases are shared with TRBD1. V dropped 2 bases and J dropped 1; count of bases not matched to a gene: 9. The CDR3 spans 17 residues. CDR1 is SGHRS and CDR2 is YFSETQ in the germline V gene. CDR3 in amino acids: CASSLATGALSYNEQFF. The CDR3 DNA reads TGCGCCAGCAGCTTAGCAACAGGGGCCCTATCCTACAATGAGCAGTTCTTC.

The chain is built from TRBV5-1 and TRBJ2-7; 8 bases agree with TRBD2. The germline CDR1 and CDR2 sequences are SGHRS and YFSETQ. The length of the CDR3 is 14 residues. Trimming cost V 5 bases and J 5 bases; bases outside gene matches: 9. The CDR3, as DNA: TGCGCCAGCAGTCCCCGGGGGGGGGACCACGAGCAGTACTTC. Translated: CASSPRGGDHEQYF.

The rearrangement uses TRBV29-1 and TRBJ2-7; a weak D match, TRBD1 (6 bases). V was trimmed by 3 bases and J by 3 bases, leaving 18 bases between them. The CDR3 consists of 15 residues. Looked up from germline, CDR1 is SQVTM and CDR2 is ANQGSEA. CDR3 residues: CSVEVLGQGFYEQYF. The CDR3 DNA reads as TGCAGCGTTGAGGTTCTGGGGCAGGGGTTCTACGAGCAGTACTTC.

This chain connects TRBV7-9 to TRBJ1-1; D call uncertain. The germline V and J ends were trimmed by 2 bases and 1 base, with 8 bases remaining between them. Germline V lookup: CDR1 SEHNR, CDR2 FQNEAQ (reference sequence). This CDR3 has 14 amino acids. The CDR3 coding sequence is TGTGCCAGCAGCTTATCCAGCACGAACACTGAAGCTTTCTTT. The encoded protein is CASSLSSTNTEAFF. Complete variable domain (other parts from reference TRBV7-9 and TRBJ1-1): DTGVSQNPRHKITKRGQNVTFRCDPISEHNRLYWYRQTLGQGPEFLTYFQNEAQLEKSRLLSDRFSAERPKGSFSTLEIQRTEQGDSAMYLCASSLSSTNTEAFFGQGTRLTVV.

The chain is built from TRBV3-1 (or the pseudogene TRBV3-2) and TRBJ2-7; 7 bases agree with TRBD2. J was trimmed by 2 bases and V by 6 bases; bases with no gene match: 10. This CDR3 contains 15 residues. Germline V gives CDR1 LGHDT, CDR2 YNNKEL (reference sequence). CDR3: CASSETAGAAYEQYF. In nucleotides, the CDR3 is TGTGCCAGCAGTGAAACGGCGGGAGCGGCCTACGAGCAGTACTTC.

The CDR3 here is CASSRLGQGGTEAFF. The DNA of the CDR3 is TGCGCCAGCAGCCGCCTCGGACAGGGGGGTACTGAAGCTTTCTTT. This rearrangement joins TRBV5-1 to TRBJ1-1; 10 positions agree with TRBD1. The junction had 8 bases not matched to a gene; V was cut back by 4 bases and J by 5 bases. CDR1 is SGHRS and CDR2 is YFSETQ in the germline V gene. CDR3 length equals 15 residues.

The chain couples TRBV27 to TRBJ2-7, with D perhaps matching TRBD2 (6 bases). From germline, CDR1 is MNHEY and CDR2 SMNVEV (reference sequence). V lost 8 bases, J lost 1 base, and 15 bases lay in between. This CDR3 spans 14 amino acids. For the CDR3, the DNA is TGTGCCAGCCGCGGGGTGGAAGTATCCTACGAGCAGTACTTC. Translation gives CASRGVEVSYEQYF.

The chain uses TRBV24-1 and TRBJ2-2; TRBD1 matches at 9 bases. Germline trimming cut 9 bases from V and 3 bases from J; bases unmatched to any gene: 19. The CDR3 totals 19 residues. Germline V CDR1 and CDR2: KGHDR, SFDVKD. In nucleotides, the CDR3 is TGTGCCACCGACGACCACGGTGAGGGACAGGGAACGGACACCGGGGAGCTGTTTTTT. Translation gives CATDDHGEGQGTDTGELFF.

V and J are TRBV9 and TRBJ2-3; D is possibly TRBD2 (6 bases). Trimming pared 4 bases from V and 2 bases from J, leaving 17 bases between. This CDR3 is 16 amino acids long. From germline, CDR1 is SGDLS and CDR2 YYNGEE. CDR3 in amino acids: CASSLRVGGYTDTQYF. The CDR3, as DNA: TGTGCCAGCAGCCTCCGGGTCGGGGGATACACAGATACGCAGTATTTT.

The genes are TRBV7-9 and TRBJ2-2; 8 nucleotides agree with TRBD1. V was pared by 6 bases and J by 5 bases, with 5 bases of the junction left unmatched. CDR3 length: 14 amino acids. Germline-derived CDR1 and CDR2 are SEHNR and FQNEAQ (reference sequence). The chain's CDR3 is CASRRGQETGELFF. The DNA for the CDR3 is TGTGCCAGCAGGAGGGGACAGGAAACCGGGGAGCTGTTTTTT.

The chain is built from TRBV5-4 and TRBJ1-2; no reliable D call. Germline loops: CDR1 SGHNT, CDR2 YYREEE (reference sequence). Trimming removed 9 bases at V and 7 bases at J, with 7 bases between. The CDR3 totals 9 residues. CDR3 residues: CANLGGYTF. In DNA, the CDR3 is TGTGCCAACCTAGGTGGCTACACCTTC.

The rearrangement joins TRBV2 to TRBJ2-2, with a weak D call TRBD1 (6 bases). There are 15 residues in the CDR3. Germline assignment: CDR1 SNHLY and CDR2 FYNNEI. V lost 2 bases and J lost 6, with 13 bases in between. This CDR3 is CASSELGRQAGELFF. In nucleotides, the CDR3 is TGTGCCAGCAGTGAACTGGGACGACAGGCCGGGGAGCTGTTTTTT.

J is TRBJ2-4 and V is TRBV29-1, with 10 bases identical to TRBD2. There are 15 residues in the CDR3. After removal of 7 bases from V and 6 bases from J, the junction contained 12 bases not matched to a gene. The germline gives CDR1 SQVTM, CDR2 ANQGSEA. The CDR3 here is CSASRTSGVGNIQYF. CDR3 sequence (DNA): TGCAGCGCATCAAGAACTAGCGGGGTTGGAAACATTCAGTACTTC.

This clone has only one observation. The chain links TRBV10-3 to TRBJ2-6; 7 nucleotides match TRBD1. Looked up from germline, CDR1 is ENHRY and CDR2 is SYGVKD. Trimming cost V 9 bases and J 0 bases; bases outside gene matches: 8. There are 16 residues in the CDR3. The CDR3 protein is CAISDRPRSGANVLTF. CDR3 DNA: TGTGCCATTTCGGACAGGCCTCGCTCTGGGGCCAACGTCCTGACTTTC.

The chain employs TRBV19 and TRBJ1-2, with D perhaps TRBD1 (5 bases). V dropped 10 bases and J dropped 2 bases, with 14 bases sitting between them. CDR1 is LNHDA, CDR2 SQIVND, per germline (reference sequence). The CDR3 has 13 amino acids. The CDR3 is CATRPGRNYGYTF. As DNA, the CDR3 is TGTGCCACTCGCCCGGGACGGAACTATGGCTACACCTTC.

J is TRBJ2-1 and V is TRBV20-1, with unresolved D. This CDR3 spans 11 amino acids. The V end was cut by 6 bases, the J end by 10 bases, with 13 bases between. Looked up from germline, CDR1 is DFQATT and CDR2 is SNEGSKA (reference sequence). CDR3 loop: CSARWLLEQFF. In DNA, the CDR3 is TGCAGTGCCCGCTGGCTCCTCGAGCAGTTCTTC.

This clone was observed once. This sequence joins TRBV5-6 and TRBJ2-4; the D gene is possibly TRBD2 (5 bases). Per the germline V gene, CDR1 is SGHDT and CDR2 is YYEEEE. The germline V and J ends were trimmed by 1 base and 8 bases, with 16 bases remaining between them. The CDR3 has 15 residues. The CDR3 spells CASSLTSWYGDIQYF. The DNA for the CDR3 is TGTGCCAGCAGCTTGACCTCTTGGTACGGGGACATTCAGTACTTC.

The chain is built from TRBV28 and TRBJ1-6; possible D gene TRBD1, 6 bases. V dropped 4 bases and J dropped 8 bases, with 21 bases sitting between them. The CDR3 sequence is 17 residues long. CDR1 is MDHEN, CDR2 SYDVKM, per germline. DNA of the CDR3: TGTGCCAGCAGTTCCCCAGGGGCGAGGGGGTATGATTCACCCCTCCACTTT. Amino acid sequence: CASSSPGARGYDSPLHF.